This T cell receptor (beta chain) was documented in a study of T-cell reconstitution after alpha-beta-depleted transplantation in children. Study-level results: It was reported that alpha-beta T cells came from several hundred expanded graft clones (about two months after transplant). Where some patients showed high TCRbeta diversity at day 60, it came from recipient T cells and thymic progenitors that had survived. Fresh T-cell production supplied most of the T-cell counts and diversity seen one year after transplant.

The TCRbeta library was prepared with unique molecular identifiers. TCRdb passed the PCR reads through MiXCR, listing each CDR3 protein once. In the table there are about 980,000 distinct CDR3 sequences, around 30% of which are singletons. The V gene lost 5 bases and the J gene lost 5 bases, with 21 bases spanning the gap. The CDR3 length is 16 residues. Germline V gives CDR1 SEHNR, CDR2 FQNEAQ (reference sequence). Comments on this clonotype: Its specificity is unknown.

This TCR derives from a boy under two years old who had a stem cell transplant for SCID, so the T cells may come from the graft donor. Sequenced material: PBMCs, mostly from graft donor cells, taken 360 days after TCRalphabeta/CD19-depleted stem cell transplant. This rearrangement joins TRBV7-9 to TRBJ2-5; D is perhaps TRBD1 (6 bases). The CDR3, as DNA: TGTGCCAGCAGCCCCGAACTGAGGGGGTCGGGCGAGACCCAGTACTTC. Protein sequence: CASSPELRGSGETQYF.